This T cell receptor beta chain emerged from a study of cytomegalovirus exposure and HLA in healthy donors. The CDR3 runs 12 residues. Trimming cost V 5 bases and J 15 bases; bases outside gene matches: 9. The germline V gene encodes CDR1 SGHTA and CDR2 FQGNSA. The PCR was carried out with 60 Vbeta primers and 13 Jbeta primers. TCRdb's copy holds only in-frame clones and misses some; the assay was immunoSEQ multiplex PCR. The sample consists of 140,000 to 150,000 clones, around 72% of them appearing once. The rearrangement links TRBV7-2 to TRBJ1-4; 7 bases are a match to TRBD1. Sequenced: PBMCs. This receptor was obtained from a man aged 35-49 years in good health and CMV-seronegative. CDR3 nucleotide sequence: TGTGCCAGCAGCCCCAGGGGGGTTTTTTTGTTTTTT. Translating gives CASSPRGVFLFF.